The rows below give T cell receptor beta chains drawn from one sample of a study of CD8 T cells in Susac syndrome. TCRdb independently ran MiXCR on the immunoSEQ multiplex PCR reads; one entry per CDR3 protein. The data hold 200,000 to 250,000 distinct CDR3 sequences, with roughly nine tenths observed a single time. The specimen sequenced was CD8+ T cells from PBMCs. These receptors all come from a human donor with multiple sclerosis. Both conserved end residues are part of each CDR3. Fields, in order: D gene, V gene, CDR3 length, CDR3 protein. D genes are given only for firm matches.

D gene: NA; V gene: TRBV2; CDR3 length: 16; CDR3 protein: CASSDPTDLSSYEQYF
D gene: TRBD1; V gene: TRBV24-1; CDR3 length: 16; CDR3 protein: CATSESTGLAYNEQFF
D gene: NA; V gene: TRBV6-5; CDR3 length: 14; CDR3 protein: CASSPVPGANVLTF
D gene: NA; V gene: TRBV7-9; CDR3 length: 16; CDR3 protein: CASSLARQGGSHEQYF
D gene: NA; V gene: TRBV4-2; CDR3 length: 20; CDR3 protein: CASSQGGRGPGGLPLYEQYF
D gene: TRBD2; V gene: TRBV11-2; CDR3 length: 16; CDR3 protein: CASSLSAAGGYNEQFF
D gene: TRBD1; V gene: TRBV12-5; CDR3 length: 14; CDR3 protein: CASGKGQGPYEQYF
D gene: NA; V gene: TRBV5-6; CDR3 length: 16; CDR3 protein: CASSSQTGLRVYEQYF
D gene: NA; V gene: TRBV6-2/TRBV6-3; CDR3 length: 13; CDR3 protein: CASTRDNSYEQYF
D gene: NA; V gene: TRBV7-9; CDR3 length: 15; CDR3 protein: CASSLASGLLHGYTF
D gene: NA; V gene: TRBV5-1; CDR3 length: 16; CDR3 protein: CASSPEGRDGPYEQYF
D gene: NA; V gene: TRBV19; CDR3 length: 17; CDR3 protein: CASSYFWRGANTGELFF
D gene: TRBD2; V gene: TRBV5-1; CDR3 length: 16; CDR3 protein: CASRFWERGSTDTQYF
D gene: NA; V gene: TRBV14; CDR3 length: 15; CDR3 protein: CASSHILGGIYEQYF
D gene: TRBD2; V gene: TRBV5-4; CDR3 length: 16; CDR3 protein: CASSLAVWGGQETQYF
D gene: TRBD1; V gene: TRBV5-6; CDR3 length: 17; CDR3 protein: CASSLPQGAMVAGELFF
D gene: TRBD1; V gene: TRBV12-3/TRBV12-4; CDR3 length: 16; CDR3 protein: CASSFTGTGLHNEQFF
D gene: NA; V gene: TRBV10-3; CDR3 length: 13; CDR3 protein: CAIRVGRRGEQFF
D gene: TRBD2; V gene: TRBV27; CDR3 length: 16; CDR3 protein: CASALRASGSPDTQYF
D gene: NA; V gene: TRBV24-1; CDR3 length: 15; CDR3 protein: CATSDLVFSGNTIYF
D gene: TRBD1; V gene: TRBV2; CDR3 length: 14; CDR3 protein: CASTLGQGGYEQYF
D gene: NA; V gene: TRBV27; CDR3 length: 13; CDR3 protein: CASMSGWQETQYF
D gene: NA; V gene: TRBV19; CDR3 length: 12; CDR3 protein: CASSNTGLEQYF
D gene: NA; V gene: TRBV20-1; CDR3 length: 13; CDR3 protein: CSARRPSSYEQYF
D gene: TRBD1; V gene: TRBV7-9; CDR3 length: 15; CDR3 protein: CASSAYWDSQETQYF
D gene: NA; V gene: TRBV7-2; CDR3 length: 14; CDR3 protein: CASSGTDRTVEQFF